This TCR beta chain originates from a study of Graves' ophthalmopathy and Graves' hyperthyroidism. About the research overall: Peripheral blood was gathered at first diagnosis, ahead of any treatment whatsoever.

The V gene lost 4 bases and the J gene lost 11 bases, with 11 bases spanning the gap. The germline V gene has CDR1 SGHTA and CDR2 FQGNSA. The CDR3 runs 11 residues. Regarding the study as a whole: Most expanded clonotypes in thyroid above 0.001 frequency also showed up in blood.

In its sample, this clonotype was seen many times. Its cognate antigen is unknown. The TCR beta CDR3 regions underwent amplification from RNA transcripts. RT-PCR in the first round used HTBI primers; a second-round multiplex PCR followed. TCRdb independently ran MiXCR on the multiplex PCR reads; one entry per CDR3 protein. The sample records some 390,000 distinct CDR3 sequences, around 19% being singletons. The chain is built from TRBV7-2 and TRBJ1-1; D possibly corresponds to TRBD1 (5 bases). The clonotype comes from a young woman with Graves' ophthalmopathy. Sequencing was done on a sample of peripheral blood. Written as DNA, the CDR3 is TGTGCCAGCAGCTCCTGGCGGGGGGCTTTCTTT. Translating gives CASSSWRGAFF.